This TCR beta chain was documented in a study of early stage breast cancer tumors. On this clone itself: Its antigen remains unknown.

Whole-study results and caveats: Comparing each tissue with blood distinguished tumor from normal in 14 of 16 patients. Most shared enriched TCRB sequences were commonly generated ones.

Profiled with immunoSEQ multiplex PCR; TCRdb holds only in-frame clones, not every one. The sample has fewer than 35,000 clones, around 75% seen once. The V end lost 2 bases, the J end lost 0 bases, and 7 bases lay between the germline ends. Per the germline V gene, CDR1 is MNHEY and CDR2 is SMNVEV (reference sequence). The CDR3 covers 15 residues. The V gene is TRBV27, the J gene TRBJ1-4; D is undetermined. Sequencing was performed on breast tumor tissue. This receptor was obtained from a person aged 30-39 years with breast cancer. This CDR3 is CASSLKAATNEKLFF. CDR3 bases: TGTGCCAGCAGTTTAAAGGCGGCAACTAATGAAAAACTGTTTTTT.